The clone carrying this T cell receptor beta chain came up a few times. These data originate in a study of T cells in Graves' hyperthyroidism and ophthalmopathy. Investigators excluded patients with uncontrolled infection, other autoimmune disease, pregnancy or lactation. RNA transcripts yielded amplified TCR beta CDR3 regions. HTBI primers were the set used in a first-round RT-PCR of the TCR CDR3. TCRdb called the multiplex PCR reads again in MiXCR, with one record for every CDR3 protein. The table has almost 350,000 distinct CDR3 sequences, roughly 20% seen once; the top ten hold roughly a sixth. Looked up from germline, CDR1 is MNHEY and CDR2 is SVGAGI. The CDR3 is 14 residues long. V lost 1 base and J lost 6, with 12 bases in between.

The origin of this receptor is a woman in her 40s with Graves' ophthalmopathy. This chain uses TRBV6-5 with TRBJ1-2; D call uncertain. Sequences were obtained from blood. CDR3 loop: CASSYLGVYDGYTF. CDR3 DNA: TGTGCCAGCAGTTACTTGGGTGTCTACGATGGCTACACCTTC.